These T cell receptor beta chains were read from a single sample in a study of Ad26.COV2.S vaccination and SARS-CoV-2 variants. Profiling relied on immunoSEQ multiplex PCR, and the TCRdb table lists in-frame clones only, not all of them. The profile shows about 440,000 clones, around 91% of them singletons. The material sequenced was peripheral blood, taken in a trial of Ad26.COV2.S vaccine versus placebo. These receptors all stem from a person aged 18-60 years who received the Ad26.COV2.S COVID-19 vaccine or a placebo. Each CDR3 is given with its conserved first and last residue. D genes are given only for firm matches. Size tells how often a clone was seen (once, few, many) or the class of an expanded clone, and some rows leave it out.

TRBV6-2/TRBV6-3	TRBD1	-	TRBJ2-1	TGTGCCAGCAGTCCCGGGACAGGGGCTTACAATGAGCAGTTCTTC	CASSPGTGAYNEQFF
TRBV30	-	-	TRBJ2-3	TGTGCCTGGGGTTACGCAGGGCCAGATACGCAGTATTTT	CAWGYAGPDTQYF
TRBV7-8	-	-	TRBJ2-6	TGTGCCAGCAGCTTAGGTTATGGTTCCTCTGGGGCCAACGTCCTGACTTTC	CASSLGYGSSGANVLTF
TRBV5-8	TRBD1	-	TRBJ2-7	TGTGCCGGACGTCGGGGACAGGGAGATGGGGAGCAGTACTTC	CAGRRGQGDGEQYF
TRBV7-2	-	-	TRBJ2-5	TGTGCCAGCAGCCCATTACAGGGATCGTGGGCAGAGACCCAGTACTTC	CASSPLQGSWAETQYF
TRBV5-1	TRBD2	-	TRBJ2-3	TGCGCCAGCAGCTTGGAGGCTAGCGGGGGGCGCACAGATACGCAGTATTTT	CASSLEASGGRTDTQYF
TRBV7-9	TRBD1	-	TRBJ2-2	TGTGCCAGCAGCTTCACAGGGGGTCTTGGCACCGGGGAGCTGTTTTTT	CASSFTGGLGTGELFF
TRBV9	-	-	TRBJ2-7	TGTGCCAGCAGCGTAGGACTGGGCTCCTACGAGCAGTACTTC	CASSVGLGSYEQYF
TRBV2	TRBD1	-	TRBJ1-2	TGTGCCAGCAGTGAAGCGCTTGAGGCAGGGGGTGGCTACACCTTC	CASSEALEAGGGYTF
TRBV27	-	-	TRBJ2-7	TGTGCCAGCAGTTTTTCCGTAGGGCGGGTCCCCCCCTACGAGCAGTACTTC	CASSFSVGRVPPYEQYF
TRBV9	TRBD2	-	TRBJ2-7	TGTGCCAGCACCCAGGGGCCTATAGCGGGACCCTACGAGCAGTACTTC	CASTQGPIAGPYEQYF
TRBV12-3/TRBV12-4	-	-	TRBJ2-5	TGTGCCAGCAGTTTAAAAGAGACCCAGTACTTC	CASSLKETQYF
TRBV6-5	-	-	TRBJ1-4	TGTGCCAGCCTCTCAGGGCAGGGAGGAAAACTGTTTTTT	CASLSGQGGKLFF
TRBV27	-	-	TRBJ2-3	TGTGCCAGCAGTTTTCTTCGGGCAGACGATACGCAGTATTTT	CASSFLRADDTQYF
TRBV7-9	-	once	TRBJ1-2	TGTGCCAGCAGCCAAAGCTGGGGCTCTTACGGATCTAACTATGGCTACACCTTC	CASSQSWGSYGSNYGYTF
TRBV11-2	TRBD2	-	TRBJ2-1	TGTGCCAGCAGCTTAGATACCCCACTAGCGGGAGGGCGAGTTAATGAGCAGTTCTTC	CASSLDTPLAGGRVNEQFF
TRBV18	TRBD1	-	TRBJ2-5	TGTGCCAGCTCACAAATCCATGACAGGGCTGAGACCCAGTACTTC	CASSQIHDRAETQYF
TRBV28	-	few	TRBJ1-5	TGTGCCAGCAGCCCCGCCGGACTTAGCAATCAGCCCCAGCATTTT	CASSPAGLSNQPQHF
TRBV4-2	-	-	TRBJ1-6	TGTGCCAGCAGCCGACCTGCCTCGGCTATTCTAGGATCCTATAATTCACCCCTCCACTTT	CASSRPASAILGSYNSPLHF
TRBV28	TRBD2	-	TRBJ2-3	TGTGCCAGCAGTCCCGGGAGGGGACCTTTCACAGATACGCAGTATTTT	CASSPGRGPFTDTQYF
TRBV7-9	-	-	TRBJ2-7	TGTGCCAGCAGCCCCAGGGCGGGGCTCCCCTCCTACGAGCAGTACTTC	CASSPRAGLPSYEQYF
TRBV7-2	TRBD1	once	TRBJ1-2	TGTGCCAGCAGCCCGAGGACAGGGCTCTATGGCTACACCTTC	CASSPRTGLYGYTF
TRBV11-3	TRBD2	-	TRBJ2-3	TGTGCCAGCAGCTTGCGGGAGGGCGGGACAGATACGCAGTATTTT	CASSLREGGTDTQYF
TRBV6-2/TRBV6-3	TRBD2	-	TRBJ2-1	TGTGCCAGCAGCCCGATCTCGACTAGCGGACCCTACAATGAGCAGTTCTTC	CASSPISTSGPYNEQFF
TRBV28	TRBD1	-	TRBJ1-4	TGTGCCAGCAGGTTAACAGGGGATCGTGAAAAACTGTTTTTT	CASRLTGDREKLFF
TRBV5-6	TRBD1	-	TRBJ1-2	TGTGCCAGCAGACGGGACAGGGGATTTGGCTACACCTTC	CASRRDRGFGYTF
TRBV4-1	-	-	TRBJ1-4	TGCGCCAGCAGCCAAGTAGGCCGCGCAACTGAAAAACTGTTTTTT	CASSQVGRATEKLFF
TRBV30	-	-	TRBJ1-6	TGTGCCTGGAGTGTACAAACAGGAGTTAATTCACCCCTCCACTTT	CAWSVQTGVNSPLHF
TRBV3-1/TRBV3-2	-	-	TRBJ2-6	TGTGCCAGCAGCCAAGATCGGTGGGCGGGATCCTCTGGGGCCAACGTCCTGACTTTC	CASSQDRWAGSSGANVLTF
TRBV5-1	-	once	TRBJ2-1	TGCGCCAGCAGCTTGTCCGCAGGGGTTCTTGGCAATGAGCAGTTCTTC	CASSLSAGVLGNEQFF
TRBV5-1	TRBD1	-	TRBJ1-4	TGCGCCAGCACACAGGGGGCAACTAATGAAAAACTGTTTTTT	CASTQGATNEKLFF
TRBV21-1	-	-	TRBJ1-3	TGTGCCATAAAAGCGGTCTCTGGAAACACCATATATTTT	CAIKAVSGNTIYF
TRBV10-3	TRBD1	-	TRBJ1-6	TGTGCCATCAGTGAGCCGGGACAGGGGGCCGGAAATTCACCCCTCCACTTT	CAISEPGQGAGNSPLHF
TRBV14	TRBD2	-	TRBJ2-2	TGTGCCAGCAGCCAAGTGGCGGGAGGGGCGAACACCGGGGAGCTGTTTTTT	CASSQVAGGANTGELFF
TRBV24-1	-	-	TRBJ1-1	TGTGCCACCAGTGATTTGCCAGGAACTGAAGCTTTCTTT	CATSDLPGTEAFF
TRBV9	TRBD2	-	TRBJ2-2	TGTGCCAGCGCCTCGGGAGGGCAAGCCGGGGAGCTGTTTTTT	CASASGGQAGELFF
TRBV6-6	TRBD1	once	TRBJ2-2	TGTGCCAGCTCTAGGGGGCTGAACACCGGGGAGCTGTTTTTT	CASSRGLNTGELFF
TRBV2	TRBD1	-	TRBJ1-2	TGTGCCAGCAGCTCAGGGGGCGGAGTGTATGGCTACACCTTC	CASSSGGGVYGYTF
TRBV5-4	TRBD2	once	TRBJ2-7	TGTGCCAGCAGCACCGGGACTAGCGGGAGCCTGTACTACTACGAGCAGTACTTC	CASSTGTSGSLYYYEQYF
TRBV15	-	-	TRBJ1-1	TGTGCCACCAGCATTCAGGGGCACACTGAAGCTTTCTTT	CATSIQGHTEAFF
TRBV10-3	-	once	TRBJ2-2	TGTGCCATCAGTGGGGGGCTAGCGGTCAACACCGGGGAGCTGTTTTTT	CAISGGLAVNTGELFF
TRBV7-8	-	-	TRBJ1-4	TGTGCCAGCAGCTTACCAGGCGGGCAGGGGGAAAAACTGTTTTTT	CASSLPGGQGEKLFF